Presented here are 23 T cell receptor beta chains from one specimen sequenced in a study of CD8 T cells in Susac syndrome (dated by TCRdb to the late 2010s). Library preparation was by the immunoSEQ multiplex PCR assay. RNA was extracted using the RNeasy kit, and about 0.45 to 1 ug of the RNA was reverse transcribed with random hexamers. The public reads were run again by TCRdb, first through fastp at Q25 and then through MiXCR, and only productive beta chains were kept. One record per CDR3 amino acid sequence lists the most common genes and DNA. This sample comprises about 190,000 distinct CDR3 sequences, approximately 93% of them detected only once. Together, the top ten hold 0.1% of the sample. Material for sequencing was CD4+ T cells from PBMCs. These receptors were obtained from a human donor in good health.

This rearrangement joins TRBV24-1 to TRBJ2-1; D is undetermined. V dropped 0 bases and J dropped 3 bases, with 5 bases sitting between them. This CDR3 region has 14 residues. CDR1 and CDR2 (germline): KGHDR, SFDVKD. The CDR3 here is CATSDLGSYNEQFF. CDR3 sequence (DNA): TGTGCCACCAGTGATTTGGGAAGCTACAATGAGCAGTTCTTC.

The chain uses TRBV19 and TRBJ2-5; D call uncertain. V was trimmed by 6 bases and J by 2 bases, leaving 16 bases between them. CDR3 length: 15 amino acids. CDR1 is LNHDA, CDR2 SQIVND, per germline (reference sequence). The CDR3, as DNA: TGTGCCAGTAGGAGGCTTTCCAAAGGGCAAGAGACCCAGTACTTC. It encodes CASRRLSKGQETQYF.

The chain carries TRBV6-2 or TRBV6-3 and TRBJ1-1; D is undetermined. The CDR3 has 14 residues. Trimming took 0 bases from V and 4 from J, leaving 9 bases between them. In germline, CDR1 is MNHEY, CDR2 SVGEGT. The chain's CDR3 is CASSYSKGPTEAFF. The CDR3 DNA reads as TGTGCCAGCAGTTACTCGAAAGGTCCCACTGAAGCTTTCTTT.

The rearrangement links TRBV4-3 to TRBJ2-2; D may be TRBD2 (5 bases). The CDR3 sequence is 16 residues long. V was trimmed by 4 bases and J by 5 bases, leaving 17 bases between them. The germline V gene has CDR1 LGHNA and CDR2 YSLEER. CDR3 in amino acids: CASSLLREGGTGELFF. CDR3 nucleotides: TGCGCCAGCAGCCTCCTAAGAGAAGGAGGAACCGGGGAGCTGTTTTTT.

The genes are TRBV30 and TRBJ1-6; maybe TRBD1 (6 bases). Trimming took off 1 base at V and 8 bases at J, with 15 bases between the two ends. Germline CDR1 is GTSNPN and CDR2 is SVGIG (reference sequence). This CDR3 comprises 15 residues. The CDR3 nucleotides read TGTGCCTGGAGTGGGTCGGGGGGCTTTGATTCACCCCTCCACTTT. Its protein product is CAWSGSGGFDSPLHF.

The rearrangement joins TRBV28 to TRBJ2-4, with D tentatively TRBD1 (5 bases). The CDR3 sequence is 14 residues long. The V end was cut by 3 bases, the J end by 7 bases, with 13 bases between. CDR1 and CDR2 (germline): MDHEN, SYDVKM. The CDR3 loop is CASSFLRQSNIQYF. The CDR3 DNA reads TGTGCCAGCAGTTTCTTGAGACAGTCTAACATTCAGTACTTC.

The V gene is TRBV5-4, the J gene TRBJ1-1; D not resolved. Germline V gene data show CDR1 as SGHNT and CDR2 as YYREEE (reference sequence). This CDR3 spans 15 amino acids. Trimming pared 2 bases from V and 0 bases from J, leaving 11 bases between. DNA for the CDR3: TGTGCCAGCAGCTTCCCCGGCGGGTTGAACACTGAAGCTTTCTTT. Protein product: CASSFPGGLNTEAFF.

The J gene is TRBJ2-7, the V gene TRBV20-1, with 8 bases fitting TRBD1. CDR3 length equals 13 residues. Germline V gene sequence: CDR1 DFQATT, CDR2 SNEGSKA (reference sequence). Losses at the gene ends were 4 bases for V and 3 bases for J; bases not matched to a gene: 5. This CDR3 reads CSATTGGVYEQYF. DNA for the CDR3: TGCAGTGCTACAACAGGGGGTGTCTACGAGCAGTACTTC.

The V call is TRBV6-2 or TRBV6-3, the J call TRBJ2-7; 15 bases align to TRBD2. Germline trimming cut 6 bases from V and 3 bases from J; bases unmatched to any gene: 3. The CDR3 is 15 amino acids. Per the germline V gene, CDR1 is MNHEY and CDR2 is SVGEGT. Written as DNA, the CDR3 is TGTGCCAGCAGCTCGGGACTAGCGGGGGGCTACGAGCAGTACGTC. Protein product: CASSSGLAGGYEQYV.

CDR3 residues: CASNPVAGSYNEQFF. The CDR3 DNA is TGTGCCAGCAACCCGGTGGCAGGTTCCTACAATGAGCAGTTCTTC. The J gene is TRBJ2-1, the V gene TRBV7-2; D not resolved. This CDR3 has 15 residues. V was cut by 7 bases and J by 1 base, with 14 bases left in between. Germline V CDR1 and CDR2: SGHTA, FQGNSA.

This sequence joins TRBV12-3 or TRBV12-4 and TRBJ1-1; a weak D match, TRBD1 (5 bases). This CDR3 spans 15 amino acids. With 6 bases removed from V and 2 bases from J, the gap between germline ends came to 16 bases. The CDR3 nucleotides read TGTGCCAGCAGCCCCATCGGGGCGTATAACACTGAAGCTTTCTTT. The encoded protein is CASSPIGAYNTEAFF.

This chain links TRBV15 with TRBJ1-4; D unresolved. Germline CDR1 and CDR2: LNHNV and YYDKDF (reference sequence). CDR3 length equals 13 residues. Deletions cut 4 bases from V and 5 bases from J, with 8 bases between. The CDR3 sequence is CATSTGPNEKLFF. CDR3 DNA sequence: TGTGCCACCAGCACCGGGCCGAATGAAAAACTGTTTTTT. Full variable domain (missing parts from reference TRBV15 and TRBJ1-4): DAMVIQNPRYQVTQFGKPVTLSCSQTLNHNVMYWYQQKSSQAPKLLFHYYDKDFNNEADTPDNFQSRRPNTSFCFLDIRSPGLGDTAMYLCATSTGPNEKLFFGSGTQLSVL.

A few counts support this clonotype. This chain links TRBV11-1 with TRBJ2-4, with D perhaps matching TRBD2 (5 bases). The CDR3 consists of 15 residues. Per germline, CDR1 SGHAT and CDR2 FQDESV (reference sequence). V dropped 5 bases and J dropped 0 bases, with 11 bases sitting between them. CDR3 DNA sequence: TGTGCCAGCAGCCCTAGAGGACTAGCCAAAAACATTCAGTACTTC. Translated, it gives CASSPRGLAKNIQYF. Supplemented by reference TRBV11-1 and TRBJ2-4, the full variable domain reads EAEVAQSPRYKITEKSQAVAFWCDPISGHATLYWYRQILGQGPELLVQFQDESVVDDSQLPKDRFSAERLKGVDSTLKIQPAELGDSAMYLCASSPRGLAKNIQYFGAGTRLSVL.

The chain couples TRBV2 to TRBJ1-4; possibly TRBD1 for D (5 bases). V was pared by 5 bases and J by 11 bases, with 12 bases between. The length of the CDR3 is 12 residues. Per germline, CDR1 SNHLY and CDR2 FYNNEI. The CDR3 nucleotides read TGTGCCAGCAGTTTGTCCGAGGGGAAACTGTTTTTT. Protein sequence: CASSLSEGKLFF.

This clonotype has just one count. The chain employs TRBV6-5 and TRBJ2-1; 7 bases align to TRBD1. After removal of 3 bases from V and 3 bases from J, the junction contained 5 bases not matched to a gene. This CDR3 comprises 15 residues. Germline V gene sequence: CDR1 MNHEY, CDR2 SVGAGI. CDR3 DNA: TGTGCCAGCAGTTATATAGGGGGCGTCTACAATGAGCAGTTCTTC. Protein: CASSYIGGVYNEQFF.

V gene TRBV7-2 combines with J gene TRBJ2-7; 10 positions agree with TRBD2. V gave up 3 bases and J gave up 3 bases; unmatched junction bases: 5. CDR3 length: 15 residues. Germline V gene lookup returns CDR1 SGHTA and CDR2 FQGNSA. Here the CDR3 reads CASSLKAGGSYEQYV. The CDR3 DNA reads TGTGCCAGCAGCTTGAAAGCGGGGGGGAGCTACGAGCAGTACGTC.

The chain uses TRBV5-1 and TRBJ2-2; possible D gene TRBD1, 6 bases. The CDR3 sequence is 16 residues long. Trimming removed 2 bases from V and 1 base from J, with 12 bases in between. Germline V gene data show CDR1 as SGHRS and CDR2 as YFSETQ. The CDR3 region has the DNA TGCGCCAGCAGCTTACAGGGATCTCAGAACACCGGGGAGCTGTTTTTT. It codes for CASSLQGSQNTGELFF.

The chain recombines TRBV7-9 with TRBJ1-2; 8 nucleotides agree with TRBD1. Germline-derived CDR1 and CDR2 are SEHNR and FQNEAQ (reference sequence). The CDR3 has 15 amino acids. The J segment lost 3 bases and the V segment lost 5 bases, leaving 8 bases of the junction unmatched. The CDR3 region has the DNA TGTGCCAGCAGCCGGGACAGGTCTGGGGACTATGGCTACACCTTC. It yields the protein CASSRDRSGDYGYTF.

V usage is TRBV13 and J usage is TRBJ2-4, with 12 bases fitting TRBD2. Germline CDR1 and CDR2: PRHDT and FYEKMQ (reference sequence). V lost 5 bases and J lost 1; bases outside the gene matches: 9. The CDR3 is 18 amino acids. CDR3 sequence: CASSPRLAGAPAKNIQYF. The CDR3 DNA is TGTGCCAGCAGCCCGAGACTAGCGGGGGCTCCCGCCAAAAACATTCAGTACTTC.

V gene TRBV28 combines with J gene TRBJ2-5, with TRBD2 identical over 7 bases. This CDR3 contains 12 residues. Unmatched junction bases numbered 2, after V lost 6 bases and J lost 4 bases. The germline CDR1 and CDR2 sequences are MDHEN and SYDVKM. CDR3 sequence: CASRPGGETQYF. As DNA, the CDR3 is TGTGCCAGCAGGCCGGGAGGAGAGACCCAGTACTTC.

This chain connects TRBV25-1 to TRBJ1-1; D uncertain. Germline CDR1 and CDR2: MGHDK and SYGVNS. The V end was cut by 2 bases, the J end by 4 bases, with 14 bases between. The CDR3 runs 15 residues. CDR3 protein: CASSESGRIGTEAFF. The CDR3 DNA reads as TGTGCCAGCAGTGAAAGCGGCAGGATAGGCACTGAAGCTTTCTTT. The full variable domain, its missing parts supplied by reference TRBV25-1 and TRBJ1-1, is EADIYQTPRYLVIGTGKKITLECSQTMGHDKMYWYQQDPGMELHLIHYSYGVNSTEKGDLSSESTVSRIRTEHFPLTLESARPSHTSQYLCASSESGRIGTEAFFGQGTRLTVV.

As DNA, the CDR3 is TGTGCCACCAGCAAGTCACTAGCCCTGAACACCGGGGAGCTGTTTTTT. Amino acids: CATSKSLALNTGELFF. The chain employs TRBV15 and TRBJ2-2, with D possibly being TRBD2 (6 bases). The germline gives CDR1 LNHNV, CDR2 YYDKDF (reference sequence). The CDR3 spans 16 residues. The V gene lost 4 bases and the J gene lost 1 base, with 13 bases spanning the gap. Using reference TRBV15 and TRBJ2-2 for the parts outside the CDR3, the full variable domain is DAMVIQNPRYQVTQFGKPVTLSCSQTLNHNVMYWYQQKSSQAPKLLFHYYDKDFNNEADTPDNFQSRRPNTSFCFLDIRSPGLGDTAMYLCATSKSLALNTGELFFGEGSRLTVL.

This chain uses TRBV9 with TRBJ1-2; D is ambiguous. CDR1 is SGDLS and CDR2 is YYNGEE in the germline V gene. CDR3 length: 15 amino acids. Trimming removed 0 bases at V and 3 bases at J, with 12 bases between. DNA for the CDR3: TGTGCCAGCAGCGTAGGCCCGGGAAACGACTATGGCTACACCTTC. It encodes CASSVGPGNDYGYTF.